This T cell receptor (beta chain) was sequenced during a study of T cell responses to AZD1222 COVID-19 vaccine. Only in-frame clones appear in the TCRdb table, and some are missing; sequencing was by immunoSEQ multiplex PCR. The table records roughly 100,000 clones, roughly 89% of them present only once. Regarding this clone: Its specificity is not known.

General study results and limits: Recipients of AZD1222 seropositive at baseline numbered only 6 or 7. Close to half of spike-specific TCRs reportedly recognize unmutated variant regions. The study found vaccine-associated CD4 TCRs spanning spike, dominant at 160-218 and 743-854. Only after the peak T cell response were repertoires sampled.

The TCR was taken from an adult in good health. The input for sequencing was peripheral blood, taken on day 0 of AZD1222 vaccination.

CDR3 amino acids: CASGWTGSMNTEAFF. The CDR3 region has the DNA TGTGCCAGCGGGTGGACAGGATCTATGAACACTGAAGCTTTCTTT. The V call is TRBV25-1, the J call TRBJ1-1, with 7 bases that match TRBD1. Losses at the gene ends were 8 bases for V and 0 bases for J; bases not matched to a gene: 9. Germline CDR1 MGHDK, CDR2 SYGVNS. The CDR3 is 15 residues long.